Listed here are 10 T cell receptor beta chains from one sample, sequenced in a study of cytomegalovirus exposure and HLA in healthy donors. The PCR used 60 Vbeta and 13 Jbeta primers. Generated by immunoSEQ multiplex PCR, the TCRdb table keeps only in-frame clones and is missing some. The sample contains about 98,000 clones, around 67% of which appear only once. The sequenced sample consisted of PBMCs. These receptors all come from a male donor in good health and CMV-seronegative.

This chain joins TRBV7-3 and TRBJ2-7, with a possible D match to TRBD2 (5 bases). The germline V and J ends were trimmed by 3 bases and 3 bases, with 9 bases remaining between them. This CDR3 has 13 residues. CDR1 and CDR2 from the germline V gene are SGHTA and FQGTGA. The CDR3 loop is CASSFGGDYEQYF. The CDR3 DNA reads TGTGCCAGCAGCTTCGGAGGAGACTACGAGCAGTACTTC.

V gene TRBV5-1 combines with J gene TRBJ2-5, with 9 bases matching TRBD2. Germline V CDR1 and CDR2: SGHRS, YFSETQ. The trim removed 2 bases at V and 10 bases at J, leaving 6 bases unmatched. This CDR3 is 13 amino acids long. Here the CDR3 DNA reads TGCGCCAGCAGCTTAAAGACTAGCGGAGACCAGTACTTC. This encodes CASSLKTSGDQYF.

The chain has TRBV5-6 and TRBJ2-5, with 9 bases identical to TRBD1. The germline gives CDR1 SGHDT, CDR2 YYEEEE. This CDR3 has 15 amino acids. J lost 4 bases, V lost 3 bases, and 7 bases had no gene match. The CDR3 region has the DNA TGTGCCAGCAGCTCGCAACAGGGGGCCGGAGAGACCCAGTACTTC. Translating gives CASSSQQGAGETQYF.

This clone was picked up a small number of times. The CDR3 nucleotides read TGTGCCAGCAGTGAGCAGAACAGGGGGCTAGCGCGGGAGCAGTACTTC. This encodes CASSEQNRGLAREQYF. The chain carries TRBV6-1 and TRBJ2-7, with 9 bases matching TRBD1. The CDR3 has 16 residues. With V trimmed by 3 bases and J by 7 bases, 13 bases remained unmatched. The germline CDR1 and CDR2 sequences are MNHNS and SASEGT.

The chain recombines TRBV5-4 with TRBJ2-3; D unresolved. Germline CDR1 and CDR2: SGHNT and YYREEE (reference sequence). The germline V and J ends were trimmed by 4 bases and 1 base, with 7 bases remaining between them. This CDR3 has 13 residues. CDR3 nucleotide sequence: TGTGCCAGCAGCGATCGGGGCACAGATACGCAGTATTTT. Translation gives CASSDRGTDTQYF. Full variable domain (outside the CDR3, taken from reference TRBV5-4 and TRBJ2-3): ETGVTQSPTHLIKTRGQQVTLRCSSQSGHNTVSWYQQALGQGPQFIFQYYREEENGRGNFPPRFSGLQFPNYSSELNVNALELDDSALYLCASSDRGTDTQYFGPGTRLTVL.

The chain has TRBV11-2 and TRBJ1-2, with 8 bases aligning to TRBD1. V lost 1 base to trimming and J lost 0 bases; unmatched junction nucleotides: 7. CDR3 length: 17 residues. Germline CDR1 and CDR2: SGHAT and FQNNGV. CDR3 in DNA: TGTGCCAGCAGCTTAGCCCTTGCGGGACAGGCTAACTATGGCTACACCTTC. Its protein product is CASSLALAGQANYGYTF.

This sequence joins TRBV5-1 and TRBJ2-6; 13 positions match TRBD2. CDR1 SGHRS and CDR2 YFSETQ come from the germline V gene. V lost 6 bases, J lost 1 base, and 7 bases stayed unmatched. This CDR3 spans 18 amino acids. The CDR3: CASTDGLAGASGANVLTF. The CDR3 DNA reads as TGCGCCAGCACCGACGGACTAGCGGGAGCTTCTGGGGCCAACGTCCTGACTTTC.

This clone was counted a single time. The CDR3 loop is CASSVGTASRKYQETQYF. CDR3 sequence (DNA): TGTGCCAGCAGCGTAGGGACAGCCAGCCGAAAGTACCAAGAGACCCAGTACTTC. V gene TRBV9 combines with J gene TRBJ2-5; D is perhaps TRBD1 (6 bases). The V gene's germline CDR1 is SGDLS and CDR2 YYNGEE. The CDR3 totals 18 residues. Trimming removed 0 bases from V and 0 bases from J, with 18 bases in between.

The CDR3 region has the DNA TGCGCCAGCAGCAGGGGACTAGCGGCTTCCTACAATGAGCAGTTCTTC. Its protein product is CASSRGLAASYNEQFF. The V gene is TRBV5-1, the J gene TRBJ2-1, with TRBD2 matching 11 bases. The CDR3 spans 16 residues. The V segment lost 4 bases and the J segment 1 base; nucleotides outside the gene matches: 4. Germline loops: CDR1 SGHRS, CDR2 YFSETQ.

This chain links TRBV5-1 with TRBJ2-1; 8 nucleotides match TRBD2. Looked up from germline, CDR1 is SGHRS and CDR2 is YFSETQ. Unmatched junction bases numbered 8, after V lost 2 bases and J lost 7 bases. This CDR3 comprises 15 residues. Here the CDR3 DNA reads TGCGCCAGCAGCTTCCGGGGGGGGAGCCGGAATGAGCAGTTCTTC. Amino acid sequence: CASSFRGGSRNEQFF.